Listed below are T cell receptor beta chains from one sample, sequenced in a study of metastatic and nonmetastatic thyroid tumors. TCRdb re-called the PCR reads via MiXCR. The repertoire consists of some 37,000 clones, with 20% occurring once and the leading ten covering around 15%. Sequencing used blood. These receptors were taken from a female donor with papillary thyroid cancer or a benign thyroid nodule (not recorded which). Some clones in this sample may be carry-over from other donors' samples. Each CDR3 is given with its conserved first and last residue. Fields, in order: CDR3 protein, CDR3 DNA, V gene, D gene, J gene, clone size. The D gene is left open where the match is weak. Only some rows state a clone size, as once, few, many or a class for expanded clones.

CASSHIGGGAGDTQYF	TGCGCCAGCAGCCATATCGGGGGGGGCGCAGGCGATACGCAGTATTTT	TRBV4-1	TRBD2	TRBJ2-3	many
CASSLRGGTEAFF	TGTGCCAGCAGCTTAAGGGGTGGGACTGAAGCTTTCTTT	TRBV11-3	.	TRBJ1-1	many
CSPLGEGWGNEQFF	TGCAGTCCGTTGGGCGAGGGGTGGGGGAATGAGCAGTTCTTC	TRBV20-1	.	TRBJ2-1	.
CVSRKQGADGYTF	TGTGTCAGCAGAAAACAGGGGGCCGATGGCTACACCTTC	TRBV6-1	TRBD1	TRBJ1-2	few
CASTGERSGASYEQYF	TGTGCCAGCACCGGGGAACGTAGCGGGGCCTCCTACGAGCAGTACTTC	TRBV28	TRBD2	TRBJ2-7	.
CSAPHLGRQETQYF	TGCAGTGCTCCCCACCTGGGGAGACAAGAGACCCAGTACTTC	TRBV20-1	.	TRBJ2-5	many
CASSSWTGNQPQHF	TGTGCCAGCAGTTCTTGGACAGGGAATCAGCCCCAGCATTTT	TRBV28	TRBD1	TRBJ1-5	many
CASSPSGGKSYEQYF	TGTGCCAGCTCACCATCGGGCGGAAAATCCTACGAGCAGTACTTC	TRBV18	.	TRBJ2-7	many
CASSPGLAAGDLFF	TGTGCCAGCAGCCCTGGACTAGCGGCCGGGGATCTGTTTTTT	TRBV27	TRBD2	TRBJ2-2	few
CSGQFTNTEAFF	TGCAGCGGACAGTTTACTAACACTGAAGCTTTCTTT	TRBV29-1	.	TRBJ1-1	few
CASSRGTGDQETQYF	TGCGCCAGCAGCCGTGGGACAGGGGATCAAGAGACCCAGTACTTC	TRBV5-1	TRBD1	TRBJ2-5	many
CASILRVALTYNEQFF	TGTGCCAGCATACTCAGGGTAGCGTTAACCTACAATGAGCAGTTCTTC	TRBV6-5	.	TRBJ2-1	.
CATSGGFLQNEQFF	TGTGCCACCAGTGGAGGTTTCCTACAGAATGAGCAGTTCTTC	TRBV24-1	.	TRBJ2-1	few
CASSSGLGGTAEAFF	TGCGCCAGCAGCTCAGGATTAGGCGGGACCGCTGAAGCTTTCTTT	TRBV5-1	.	TRBJ1-1	many
CASSPGGLAGRADTQYF	TGTGCCAGCAGCCCCGGGGGACTAGCGGGAAGGGCAGATACGCAGTATTTT	TRBV28	TRBD2	TRBJ2-3	many
CASSQGALANKQYF	TGTGCCAGCAGCCAAGGGGCGCTAGCTAACAAGCAGTACTTC	TRBV14	.	TRBJ2-7	many
CASTEQGASYGYTF	TGTGCCAGCACAGAACAGGGGGCGTCATACGGCTACACCTTC	TRBV28	TRBD1	TRBJ1-2	.
CASSEYLTKEAFF	TGCGCCAGCAGTGAGTACCTGACGAAGGAAGCTTTCTTT	TRBV10-1	.	TRBJ1-1	many
CASSNSHCRYEQYF	TGTGCCAGCAGTAATTCGCACTGCAGATACGAGCAGTACTTC	TRBV12-3/TRBV12-4	.	TRBJ2-7	few
CASSSGPKNIQYF	TGTGCCAGCAGCTCGGGGCCCAAAAACATTCAGTACTTC	TRBV7-3	.	TRBJ2-4	many
CSARDAGGIRPYF	TGCAGTGCTAGAGATGCTGGGGGAATTAGGCCGTACTTC	TRBV20-1	.	TRBJ2-7	.
CASSLDAGTGGDEQYF	TGTGCCAGCAGTCTAGATGCCGGGACAGGGGGCGACGAGCAGTACTTC	TRBV6-1	TRBD1	TRBJ2-7	few
CASRDTGNTIYF	TGTGCCAGCAGGGACACTGGAAACACCATATATTTT	TRBV6-1	.	TRBJ1-3	medium-sized
CASSYSMGGWRPACTGELFF	TGTGCCAGCAGTTACTCGATGGGTGGCTGGAGGCCCGCGTGCACCGGGGAGCTGTTTTTT	TRBV6-2/TRBV6-3	.	TRBJ2-2	.
CASSDLEGKGDTEAFF	TGTGCCAGCAGTGACCTCGAAGGAAAGGGGGACACTGAAGCTTTCTTT	TRBV6-1	.	TRBJ1-1	medium-sized
CASSDQAGTTDTQYF	TGTGCCAGCAGTGACCAAGCGGGGACCACAGATACGCAGTATTTT	TRBV6-4	TRBD2	TRBJ2-3	medium-sized
CASSQDGTASWYEQYF	TGTGCCAGCAGCCAAGACGGGACAGCCTCTTGGTACGAGCAGTACTTC	TRBV4-2	TRBD1	TRBJ2-7	many
CASSVVAGGDEQFF	TGTGCCAGCAGTGTGGTGGCAGGGGGCGACGAGCAGTTCTTC	TRBV6-1	TRBD1	TRBJ2-1	medium-sized
CASSYAMEFTGELFF	TGTGCCAGCAGTTACGCAATGGAGTTTACCGGGGAGCTGTTTTTT	TRBV6-5	.	TRBJ2-2	.
CASSQVAGNYEQYF	TGCGCCAGCAGCCAAGTAGCGGGAAACTACGAGCAGTACTTC	TRBV4-1	TRBD2	TRBJ2-7	many
CASSPTLAGVNNEQFF	TGTGCCAGCAGCCCGACTCTTGCGGGAGTTAACAATGAGCAGTTCTTC	TRBV5-6	TRBD2	TRBJ2-1	many
CSARDWGDTRNTEAFF	TGCAGTGCTAGAGATTGGGGCGACACTAGAAACACTGAAGCTTTCTTT	TRBV20-1	.	TRBJ1-1	.
CASGTPGGQYF	TGTGCTAGTGGCACCCCGGGGGGACAGTACTTC	TRBV12-5	TRBD2	TRBJ2-7	few
CSASFSSYEQYF	TGCAGTGCTAGTTTCTCATCCTACGAGCAGTACTTC	TRBV20-1	.	TRBJ2-7	many
CASSWGTGNSPLHF	TGTGCCAGCAGTTGGGGAACAGGGAATTCACCCCTCCACTTT	TRBV2	.	TRBJ1-6	many
CSASRLAGSYEQYF	TGCAGTGCTAGTAGGCTAGCGGGAAGCTACGAGCAGTACTTC	TRBV20-1	TRBD2	TRBJ2-7	.
CASRGQHAFSNYGYTF	TGCGCCAGCAGAGGACAGCACGCGTTTTCTAACTATGGCTACACCTTC	TRBV5-1	.	TRBJ1-2	.
CASSYKVPGELFF	TGTGCCAGCAGTTATAAGGTCCCCGGGGAGCTGTTTTTT	TRBV6-6	.	TRBJ2-2	few
CASSESVGGTWGYEQYF	TGTGCCAGCAGTGAAAGTGTGGGGGGGACTTGGGGATACGAGCAGTACTTC	TRBV2	TRBD2	TRBJ2-7	many
CASSVLTGELFF	TGTGCCAGCAGCGTGCTCACCGGGGAGCTGTTTTTT	TRBV9	.	TRBJ2-2	many
CAILVGETQYF	TGTGCCATCCTGGTCGGAGAGACCCAATACTTC	TRBV28	.	TRBJ2-5	.
CASTSDPADGYTF	TGTGCCAGCACCTCGGACCCCGCGGATGGCTACACCTTC	TRBV6-1	.	TRBJ1-2	.
CASSFLEREGRWEQYF	TGTGCCAGCAGCTTCCTTGAGCGGGAGGGACGCTGGGAGCAGTACTTC	TRBV7-2	TRBD2	TRBJ2-7	many
CASSPWPNNSPLHF	TGTGCCAGCAGTCCCTGGCCAAATAATTCACCCCTCCACTTT	TRBV6-1	.	TRBJ1-6	.
CASGFGQANSPLHF	TGTGCTAGTGGTTTCGGTCAGGCGAATTCACCCCTCCACTTT	TRBV12-5	.	TRBJ1-6	many
CASSQDGLGNEQFF	TGTGCCAGCAGCCAAGATGGCCTGGGGAATGAGCAGTTCTTC	TRBV3-1	.	TRBJ2-1	many
CASSLGGTGDTEAFF	TGCGCCAGCAGCCTCGGAGGGACAGGGGATACTGAAGCTTTCTTT	TRBV4-1	TRBD1	TRBJ1-1	many
CASSVMSGAGMVNGYTF	TGTGCCAGCAGTGTTATGTCAGGAGCAGGGATGGTCAATGGCTACACCTTC	TRBV2	.	TRBJ1-2	many
CASSPPNSGIVNEQFF	TGTGCCAGCTCACCACCGAATAGCGGGATAGTGAATGAGCAGTTCTTC	TRBV18	TRBD2	TRBJ2-1	once
CASSYQIGRFGQLFF	TGTGCCAGCAGTTATCAGATAGGAAGGTTCGGGCAGCTGTTTTTT	TRBV2	.	TRBJ2-2	.
CASCSGARGTGELFF	TGCGCCAGCTGCAGCGGTGCGAGAGGGACCGGGGAGCTGTTTTTT	TRBV10-1	.	TRBJ2-2	many
CASSVEYGRMETQYF	TGTGCCAGCAGCGTAGAGTACGGGAGAATGGAAACCCAGTACTTC	TRBV9	.	TRBJ2-5	few
CATRDPGVWDEAFF	TGTGCCACCAGGGATCCAGGGGTGTGGGATGAAGCTTTCTTT	TRBV15	.	TRBJ1-1	few
CASSQEGAGNF	TGTGCCAGCAGCCAAGAGGGGGCAGGGAACTTC	TRBV3-1	.	TRBJ2-5	many
CASSSNRQGSAYGYTF	TGTGCCAGCAGCTCAAACCGACAGGGGTCTGCCTATGGCTACACCTTC	TRBV11-2	TRBD1	TRBJ1-2	.